This T cell receptor beta chain came from a study of T cell responses to AZD1222 COVID-19 vaccine. General study results and limits: Among those given AZD1222, only five or six were seropositive at baseline. Repertoire collection took place solely once the T cell response had peaked.

Per germline, CDR1 SGHVS and CDR2 FQNEAQ. This CDR3 has 16 amino acids. Trimming at V came to 0 bases and at J to 1 base, leaving 3 bases not matched to a gene. Whether given at about 4 or about 12 weeks, second doses were pooled. In its sample, this clone was seen a few times. The antigen remains undetermined. Sequencing was performed with immunoSEQ multiplex PCR; in TCRdb, only in-frame clones are kept and a portion is missing. In the table there are approximately 200,000 clones, approximately 90% of which are singletons. The sample was peripheral blood, taken 28 days after the second AZD1222 dose. The chain joins TRBV7-8 to TRBJ1-5; 7 bases map to TRBD1. This sequence was found in an adult who received the AZD1222 COVID-19 vaccine. In nucleotides, the CDR3 is TGTGCCAGCAGCTTAGCTCCAGGGGGGAGCAATCAGCCCCAGCATTTT. Its translation is CASSLAPGGSNQPQHF.